Shown below are 31 T cell receptor beta chains from a single sample sequenced in a study of T cell responses to AZD1222 COVID-19 vaccine. Some clones are missing from TCRdb's copy, which holds only in-frame ones; the method was immunoSEQ multiplex PCR. The table has 150,000 to 200,000 clones, around nine tenths seen once. Here the sequenced sample was peripheral blood, taken on day 0 of AZD1222 vaccination. The receptors originated from an adult in good health.

J is TRBJ1-2 and V is TRBV29-1; D perhaps matches TRBD1 (6 bases). This CDR3 is built from 15 residues. CDR1 is SQVTM and CDR2 is ANQGSEA in the germline V gene. Trimming cost V 1 base and J 0 bases, with 12 bases left between them. The CDR3 reads CSVEAGAAPNYGYTF. The CDR3 bases are TGCAGCGTTGAAGCGGGGGCGGCCCCTAACTATGGCTACACCTTC.

The CDR3 DNA is TGTGCCAGCAGCTTAACAACCTACGAGCAGTACTTC. Translated, it gives CASSLTTYEQYF. The V gene is TRBV7-9, the J gene TRBJ2-7; D gene uncertain. V lost 2 bases to trimming and J lost 2 bases, with 4 bases between them. This CDR3 has 12 amino acids. The germline V gene encodes CDR1 SEHNR and CDR2 FQNEAQ (reference sequence).

The chain couples TRBV4-1 to TRBJ2-4, with TRBD1 matching 8 bases. Germline values: CDR1 MGHRA, CDR2 YSYEKL. This CDR3 has 16 amino acids. With 4 bases clipped from V and 2 bases from J, the junction kept 7 bases outside the gene matches. The DNA of the CDR3 is TGCGCCAGCAGCCTACGGGACAGGATTACCAAAAACATTCAGTACTTC. Its translation is CASSLRDRITKNIQYF.

This clone occurred once. The chain links TRBV19 to TRBJ2-3; D is uncertain. The V end lost 5 bases, the J end lost 2 bases, and 14 bases lay between the germline ends. Germline V gene sequence: CDR1 LNHDA, CDR2 SQIVND (reference sequence). The CDR3 spans 15 residues. The DNA of the CDR3 is TGTGCCAGTAGTTCCGGGCCGGGCACCACAGATACGCAGTATTTT. This gives the protein CASSSGPGTTDTQYF.

The chain couples TRBV28 to TRBJ1-5; D gene unclear. Germline V CDR1 and CDR2: MDHEN, SYDVKM. V was shortened by 7 bases and J by 4 bases, with 14 bases between the two germline ends. This CDR3 contains 14 residues. The CDR3 sequence is CASNPPPGNQPQHF. The CDR3 bases are TGTGCCAGCAACCCTCCCCCGGGGAATCAGCCCCAGCATTTT. Variable domain in full (rest from reference TRBV28 and TRBJ1-5): DVKVTQSSRYLVKRTGEKVFLECVQDMDHENMFWYRQDPGLGLRLIYFSYDVKMKEKGDIPEGYSVSREKKERFSLILESASTNQTSMYLCASNPPPGNQPQHFGDGTRLSIL.

The chain recombines TRBV14 with TRBJ2-1; no clear D gene. Germline V gene data show CDR1 as SGHDN and CDR2 as FVKESK. The CDR3 contains 12 residues. Trimming took off 5 bases at V and 4 bases at J, with 6 bases between the two ends. In nucleotides, the CDR3 is TGTGCCAGCAGCAAGGGTTACAATGAGCAGTTCTTC. Its translation is CASSKGYNEQFF. Full variable domain (rest looked up from reference TRBV14 and TRBJ2-1): EAGVTQFPSHSVIEKGQTVTLRCDPISGHDNLYWYRRVMGKEIKFLLHFVKESKQDESGMPNNRFLAERTGGTYSTLKVQPAELEDSGVYFCASSKGYNEQFFGPGTRLTVL.

This chain joins TRBV2 and TRBJ2-2; D is unclear. Trimming removed 1 base from V and 5 bases from J, with 2 bases in between. There are 12 residues in the CDR3. CDR1 SNHLY and CDR2 FYNNEI come from the germline V gene. In DNA, the CDR3 is TGTGCCAGCAGTGAAGGGACCGGGGAGCTGTTTTTT. Translation gives CASSEGTGELFF.

The chain carries TRBV5-1 and TRBJ1-2; a weak D match, TRBD1 (6 bases). Germline V lookup: CDR1 SGHRS, CDR2 YFSETQ. The CDR3 length is 13 residues. V lost 2 bases to trimming and J lost 7 bases, with 12 bases between them. The DNA for the CDR3 is TGCGCCAGCAGCTTAGGGGGTAGTAGTGGCTACACCTTC. The encoded protein is CASSLGGSSGYTF.

The gene calls are TRBV11-2 and TRBJ2-7, with D uncertain. Deletions cut 5 bases from V and 3 bases from J, with 5 bases between. The CDR3 contains 11 residues. CDR1 is SGHAT and CDR2 is FQNNGV in the germline V gene. The DNA for the CDR3 is TGTGCCAGCAGCCCGGGCTACGAGCAGTACTTC. It is translated as CASSPGYEQYF.

The rearrangement uses TRBV4-1 and TRBJ2-3; 14 bases align to TRBD2. Trimming cost V 4 bases and J 2 bases; bases outside gene matches: 11. The CDR3 runs 19 residues. Per germline, CDR1 MGHRA and CDR2 YSYEKL. CDR3 coding DNA: TGCGCCAGCAGCCCAGACTGGGGACTAGCGGGAGTAGACACAGATACGCAGTATTTT. Translated, it gives CASSPDWGLAGVDTDTQYF.

V gene TRBV28 combines with J gene TRBJ1-4; D unresolved. V lost 2 bases and J 7 bases, leaving 5 bases between the germline ends. The CDR3 is made up of 12 amino acids. Germline CDR1 reads MDHEN; CDR2 reads SYDVKM. As DNA, the CDR3 is TGTGCCAGCAGTTTAGGGGTTGAAAAACTGTTTTTT. It specifies CASSLGVEKLFF.

This clone was observed a single time. The rearrangement links TRBV3-1 (or the pseudogene TRBV3-2) to TRBJ1-2; TRBD1 aligns across 8 bases. The trim removed 3 bases at V and 2 bases at J, leaving 8 bases unmatched. CDR1 LGHDT and CDR2 YNNKEL come from the germline V gene (reference sequence). The CDR3 covers 16 residues. The CDR3, as DNA: TGTGCCAGCAGCCATGCCCTGGACAGGGCCAACTATGGCTACACCTTC. The encoded protein is CASSHALDRANYGYTF.

This chain joins TRBV11-2 and TRBJ1-1; D remains unclear. Germline CDR1 SGHAT, CDR2 FQNNGV. The V end was cut by 0 bases, the J end by 0 bases, with 8 bases between. This CDR3 has 15 residues. CDR3 nucleotide sequence: TGTGCCAGCAGCTTAGACACCAGCATGAACACTGAAGCTTTCTTT. Amino acid sequence: CASSLDTSMNTEAFF. Looking up the rest from reference TRBV11-2 and TRBJ1-1 gives the full variable domain: EAGVAQSPRYKIIEKRQSVAFWCNPISGHATLYWYQQILGQGPKLLIQFQNNGVVDDSQLPKDRFSAERLKGVDSTLKIQPAKLEDSAVYLCASSLDTSMNTEAFFGQGTRLTVV.

This chain connects TRBV27 to TRBJ1-2; 11 bases align to TRBD1. The V and J ends lost 8 bases and 4 bases, in that order; junction bases with no gene match: 12. The germline V gene encodes CDR1 MNHEY and CDR2 SMNVEV (reference sequence). The CDR3 is 16 amino acids. The CDR3 sequence is CASGPKEGTGGYGYTF. The CDR3 DNA is TGTGCCAGCGGACCTAAGGAGGGGACAGGGGGCTATGGCTACACCTTC.

CDR3 DNA: TGTGCCTGGAGTGTAAGGACAGAGAGTGAAGCTTTCTTT. As protein: CAWSVRTESEAFF. This rearrangement joins TRBV30 to TRBJ1-1; tentatively, D is TRBD1 (6 bases). The CDR3 is 13 amino acids. Germline V gene data show CDR1 as GTSNPN and CDR2 as SVGIG (reference sequence). V gave up 0 bases and J gave up 7 bases, with 12 bases separating them.

The genes are TRBV18 and TRBJ2-1; 10 bases line up with TRBD1. The length of the CDR3 is 15 residues. The J segment lost 3 bases and the V segment lost 3 bases, leaving 2 bases of the junction unmatched. Germline assignment: CDR1 KGHSH and CDR2 LQKENI. CDR3 amino acids: CASSPGTGDYNEQFF. The DNA of the CDR3 is TGTGCCAGCTCACCTGGGACAGGGGACTACAATGAGCAGTTCTTC.

The V and J genes are TRBV25-1 and TRBJ2-2; D call uncertain. The CDR3 is 15 residues long. V was shortened by 3 bases and J by 1 base, with 9 bases between the two germline ends. CDR1 and CDR2 (germline): MGHDK, SYGVNS. The CDR3 spells CASSDVTLNTGELFF. The CDR3 region has the DNA TGTGCCAGCAGTGACGTGACCCTGAACACCGGGGAGCTGTTTTTT.

The rearrangement links TRBV10-3 to TRBJ1-1; 11 nucleotides line up with TRBD1. The CDR3 consists of 15 residues. Germline-derived CDR1 and CDR2 are ENHRY and SYGVKD. V was pared by 3 bases and J by 4 bases, with 4 bases of the junction left unmatched. CDR3 residues: CAISDPGTGGTEAFF. CDR3 DNA: TGTGCCATCAGTGATCCCGGGACAGGGGGCACTGAAGCTTTCTTT.

The CDR3: CASSQKLMDRGPGGYTF. The CDR3 coding sequence is TGTGCCAGCTCACAGAAATTGATGGACAGGGGGCCGGGAGGCTACACCTTC. This chain links TRBV18 with TRBJ1-2, with 11 bases matching TRBD1. The CDR3 has 17 amino acids. The V gene's germline CDR1 is KGHSH and CDR2 LQKENI. Trimming cost V 4 bases and J 8 bases; bases outside gene matches: 15.

The V call is TRBV2, the J call TRBJ2-3; possible D gene TRBD2, 6 bases. The CDR3 loop spans 14 amino acids. The germline CDR1 and CDR2 sequences are SNHLY and FYNNEI. V was trimmed by 6 bases and J by 4 bases, leaving 14 bases between them. CDR3 loop: CASRPLSGADTQYF. The CDR3, as DNA: TGTGCCAGCAGGCCTCTATCGGGGGCAGATACGCAGTATTTT.

V is TRBV5-6 and J is TRBJ1-5; TRBD1 might be the D (5 bases). With 3 bases removed from V and 0 bases from J, the gap between germline ends came to 10 bases. CDR1 and CDR2 from the germline V gene are SGHDT and YYEEEE. The CDR3 consists of 15 residues. The CDR3 sequence is CASSSTGISNQPQHF. CDR3 sequence (DNA): TGTGCCAGCAGCTCTACAGGTATTAGCAATCAGCCCCAGCATTTT.

The chain couples TRBV19 to TRBJ2-6; no firm D call. The CDR3 is made up of 15 amino acids. V lost 2 bases to trimming and J lost 0 bases, with 5 bases between them. Germline V gives CDR1 LNHDA, CDR2 SQIVND (reference sequence). CDR3 sequence reads: CASSIWGSGANVLTF. The CDR3 coding sequence is TGTGCCAGTAGTATATGGGGCTCTGGGGCCAACGTCCTGACTTTC.

This sequence joins TRBV5-1 and TRBJ2-7; a weak D match, TRBD2 (5 bases). Germline V lookup: CDR1 SGHRS, CDR2 YFSETQ. This CDR3 comprises 16 residues. Trimming took 1 base from V and 4 from J, leaving 18 bases between them. The chain's CDR3 is CASSLSSGERAYEQYF. The CDR3 DNA reads as TGCGCCAGCAGCTTGAGTTCCGGGGAACGGGCTTACGAGCAGTACTTC.

The sample holds one count of this clone. V usage is TRBV30 and J usage is TRBJ1-1; D might be TRBD1 (6 bases). The CDR3 length is 14 residues. Germline CDR1 reads GTSNPN; CDR2 reads SVGIG (reference sequence). Deletions cut 0 bases from V and 4 bases from J, with 12 bases between. CDR3 residues: CAWSVPRGGTEAFF. The CDR3 DNA sequence: TGTGCCTGGAGTGTCCCCAGGGGAGGCACTGAAGCTTTCTTT.

This rearrangement joins TRBV27 to TRBJ1-1, with D possibly TRBD1 on 6 matching bases. This CDR3 has 15 residues. Germline CDR1 and CDR2: MNHEY and SMNVEV (reference sequence). V lost 7 bases, J lost 4 bases, and 19 bases lay in between. CDR3 sequence reads: CASNLGGQGVTEAFF. Written as DNA, the CDR3 is TGTGCCAGCAACCTAGGGGGGCAGGGAGTCACTGAAGCTTTCTTT.

The V and J genes are TRBV9 and TRBJ2-6; no definite D call. Trimming shortened V by 6 bases and J by 14 bases, and 9 bases separated the two germline ends. CDR1 and CDR2 (germline): SGDLS, YYNGEE. There are 10 residues in the CDR3. The CDR3: CASKGLLLTF. Written as DNA, the CDR3 is TGTGCCAGCAAAGGTCTTCTCCTGACTTTC.

The chain recombines TRBV15 with TRBJ1-5; tentatively, D is TRBD1 (5 bases). CDR3 length equals 15 residues. V was clipped by 0 bases and J by 6 bases, with 12 bases between them. The germline CDR1 and CDR2 sequences are LNHNV and YYDKDF (reference sequence). The CDR3 DNA reads TGTGCCACCAGCAGAGATGGGCAGGGTGGTCAGCCCCAGCATTTT. It translates to CATSRDGQGGQPQHF.

This chain links TRBV2 with TRBJ1-4; D is undetermined. This CDR3 spans 16 amino acids. The germline V gene has CDR1 SNHLY and CDR2 FYNNEI. V was shortened by 4 bases and J by 6 bases, with 18 bases between the two germline ends. CDR3 DNA sequence: TGTGCCAGCAGTGTAAATCGAGGGTTTGGGGATGAAAAACTGTTTTTT. It yields the protein CASSVNRGFGDEKLFF.

This sequence joins TRBV30 and TRBJ1-5; TRBD1 might be the D (6 bases). This CDR3 has 15 amino acids. In germline, CDR1 is GTSNPN, CDR2 SVGIG (reference sequence). Trimming left V 0 bases short and J 0 bases short, with 9 bases between. This chain's CDR3 is CAWSVKGGSNQPQHF. For the CDR3, the DNA is TGTGCCTGGAGTGTTAAGGGGGGTAGCAATCAGCCCCAGCATTTT.

The CDR3: CASSVSSYEQYF. CDR3 nucleotides: TGCGCCAGCAGTGTTAGTAGCTACGAGCAGTACTTC. The V gene is TRBV10-1, the J gene TRBJ2-7; D gene uncertain. The CDR3 totals 12 residues. Per the germline V gene, CDR1 is WNHNN and CDR2 is SYGVQD (reference sequence). V dropped 4 bases and J dropped 3 bases, with 7 bases sitting between them.

This rearrangement joins TRBV2 to TRBJ2-1; TRBD2 matches 11 bases. CDR3 length equals 17 residues. V lost 2 bases, J lost 7 bases, and 10 bases stayed unmatched. CDR1 is SNHLY and CDR2 is FYNNEI in the germline V gene. The CDR3 reads CASSESSGRAWGNEQFF. Here the CDR3 DNA reads TGTGCCAGCAGTGAAAGTAGCGGGAGGGCTTGGGGGAATGAGCAGTTCTTC.